This entry is about one T cell receptor (beta chain). Its cognate antigen is unknown. CDR1 is ENHRY and CDR2 is SYGVKD in the germline V gene. The CDR3 spans 16 residues. V gave up 3 bases and J gave up 5 bases; unmatched junction bases: 11. PCR employed 60 Vbeta and 13 Jbeta primers. Sequencing used immunoSEQ multiplex PCR; TCRdb keeps in-frame clones, though not all of them. The table shows about 82,000 clones, with 65% to 75% occurring only once. This sample stems from a study of cytomegalovirus exposure and HLA in healthy donors. At the level of the study: Early released data comprised about 90 million unique TCRs from HLA-typed donors. Notes on the study in general: Later analysis showed TCR association rates varying by HLA locus, highest for DRB1 and lowest for HLA-C. Several V segments, TRBV6-2 and TRBV6-3 among them, could not be told apart and were dropped.

The receptor was derived from a man aged 35-49 years in good health and CMV-seropositive. The specimen sequenced was PBMCs. The chain links TRBV10-3 to TRBJ2-7, with TRBD2 matching over 9 bases. CDR3 region: CAISDAGSGGSNEQYF. The CDR3 bases are TGTGCCATCAGTGATGCCGGTAGCGGGGGATCAAACGAGCAGTACTTC.